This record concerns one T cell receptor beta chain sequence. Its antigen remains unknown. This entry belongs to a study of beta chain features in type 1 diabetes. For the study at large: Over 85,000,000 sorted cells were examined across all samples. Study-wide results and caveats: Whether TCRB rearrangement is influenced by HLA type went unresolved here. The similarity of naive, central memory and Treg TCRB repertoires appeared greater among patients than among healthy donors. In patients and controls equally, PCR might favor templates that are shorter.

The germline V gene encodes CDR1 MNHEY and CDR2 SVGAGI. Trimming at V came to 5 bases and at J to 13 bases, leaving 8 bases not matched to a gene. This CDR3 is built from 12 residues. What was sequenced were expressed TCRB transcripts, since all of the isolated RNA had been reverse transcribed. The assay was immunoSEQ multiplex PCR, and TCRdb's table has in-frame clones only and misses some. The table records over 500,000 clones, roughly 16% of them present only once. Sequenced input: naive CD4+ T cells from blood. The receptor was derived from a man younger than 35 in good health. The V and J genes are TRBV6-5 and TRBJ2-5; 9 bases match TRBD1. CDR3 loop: CASSPLGQGPYF. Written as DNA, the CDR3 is TGTGCCAGCAGTCCCTTGGGACAGGGTCCGTACTTC.